Below, one T cell receptor (beta chain) is given with its context. The antigen is not known. TCRdb ran MiXCR on the 5' RACE reads and lists one entry per CDR3 protein. The table includes about 540,000 distinct CDR3 sequences, 9.5% to 15% detected once. The data are from a study of CD8 T cells in ankylosing spondylitis. General study results and limits: Ankylosing spondylitis blood seemed to carry a telltale TCR beta motif made of about 8 highly homologous variants.

The CDR3 is 13 amino acids. The clonotype comes from a male donor with ankylosing spondylitis. The chain carries TRBV12-2 and TRBJ2-7; TRBD1 is the table's D call, not checked against the DNA. TRBV12-2 is marked as a pseudogene. The sequenced material came from blood, either unsorted or a sorted T cell fraction (not recorded which). DNA for the CDR3: TGTGCAAGTCCCCCAGACAGGGACCACGAGCAGTACTTC. Amino acids: CASPPDRDHEQYF.